What follows are 23 T cell receptor beta chains derived from one specimen sequenced in a study of T cells in Graves' hyperthyroidism and ophthalmopathy. TCR beta CDR3 region amplification was performed from RNA transcripts. HTBI primers were employed in a first-round RT-PCR of the TCR CDR3. Via MiXCR, TCRdb re-called the multiplex PCR reads, giving one row per CDR3 protein. The table has about 600,000 distinct CDR3 sequences, about 16% seen once; the top ten hold around 3.3%. The sequencing sample was made of blood. All receptors come from a woman aged 40 to 55 with Graves' ophthalmopathy.

CDR3 protein: CATARQNTDTQYF. The CDR3, as DNA: TGTGCCACCGCGAGACAGAACACAGATACGCAGTATTTT. The gene calls are TRBV15 and TRBJ2-3, with D possibly TRBD1 on 5 matching bases. The length of the CDR3 is 13 residues. Germline CDR1 reads LNHNV; CDR2 reads YYDKDF (reference sequence). V was cut by 8 bases and J by 2 bases, with 11 bases left in between.

V is TRBV20-1 and J is TRBJ2-3, with unresolved D. Germline V gives CDR1 DFQATT, CDR2 SNEGSKA (reference sequence). Trimming shortened V by 6 bases and J by 0 bases, and 10 bases separated the two germline ends. The CDR3 has 13 amino acids. The CDR3 nucleotides read TGCAGTGCCCTCCCTCTGAGCACAGATACGCAGTATTTT. Residues: CSALPLSTDTQYF.

The rearrangement joins TRBV4-2 to TRBJ2-7; D gene unclear. The CDR3 extends over 15 amino acids. CDR1 is LGHNA, CDR2 YNFKEQ, per germline. V was shortened by 0 bases and J by 2 bases, with 11 bases between the two germline ends. CDR3 nucleotides: TGTGCCAGCAGCCAAGATCTAACTTTGGCCTACGAGCAGTACTTC. This translates into CASSQDLTLAYEQYF.

There are many counts of this clonotype. This rearrangement joins TRBV11-2 to TRBJ2-7; 8 bases are shared with TRBD2. Per germline, CDR1 SGHAT and CDR2 FQNNGV. Trimming at V came to 3 bases and at J to 0 bases, leaving 7 bases not matched to a gene. The CDR3 runs 16 residues. The CDR3 DNA is TGTGCCAGCAGCTTCTCGAGCGGGGGATTCTCCTACGAGCAGTACTTC. This sequence encodes CASSFSSGGFSYEQYF.

At least ten counts were recorded for this clonotype. CDR3 sequence: CASSLGVGQETQYF. Here the CDR3 DNA reads TGTGCCAGCAGCTTAGGGGTCGGGCAAGAGACCCAGTACTTC. The rearrangement links TRBV11-2 to TRBJ2-5; D ambiguous. Germline-derived CDR1 and CDR2 are SGHAT and FQNNGV. The CDR3 consists of 14 residues. Deletions cut 1 base from V and 2 bases from J, with 8 bases between.

This clonotype has more than one count but fewer than ten. V gene TRBV20-1 combines with J gene TRBJ2-1; D tentatively reads TRBD1 or TRBD2 (5 bases each). CDR1 DFQATT and CDR2 SNEGSKA come from the germline V gene (reference sequence). This CDR3 comprises 13 residues. Trimming pared 4 bases from V and 6 bases from J, leaving 13 bases between. CDR3 sequence reads: CSATRGGSNEQFF. The DNA for the CDR3 is TGCAGTGCTACCCGGGGCGGGTCCAATGAGCAGTTCTTC.

The chain employs TRBV14 and TRBJ2-3, with TRBD2 matching over 10 bases. The CDR3 is 15 residues long. With V trimmed by 1 base and J by 4 bases, 2 bases remained unmatched. Looked up from germline, CDR1 is SGHDN and CDR2 is FVKESK. The CDR3 bases are TGTGCCAGCAGCCAAGCTACTAGCGGGGCAGATACGCAGTATTTT. Translating it yields CASSQATSGADTQYF.

In nucleotides, the CDR3 is TGTGCCATCAGTGAGGGAGGCAACTATGGCTACACCTTC. This codes for CAISEGGNYGYTF. The chain recombines TRBV10-3 with TRBJ1-2; D remains ambiguous. V was trimmed by 2 bases and J by 2 bases, leaving 6 bases between them. Per the germline V gene, CDR1 is ENHRY and CDR2 is SYGVKD. This CDR3 spans 13 amino acids.

V usage is TRBV12-3 or TRBV12-4 and J usage is TRBJ2-3; 7 positions agree with TRBD2. The V gene end was trimmed by 7 bases and the J gene end by 2 bases; junction bases not matched to a gene: 9. The CDR3 consists of 15 residues. The CDR3 reads CASTDSGTSTDTQYF. The CDR3 DNA is TGTGCCAGCACCGACAGCGGGACCTCCACAGATACGCAGTATTTT.

This clonotype appeared many times. The gene calls are TRBV3-1 and TRBJ2-1; 10 bases fit TRBD2. Germline V gene data show CDR1 as LGHDT and CDR2 as YNNKEL (reference sequence). CDR3 size: 16 residues. J was trimmed by 1 base and V by 10 bases; bases with no gene match: 10. CDR3 region: CATRGTSDSSYNEQFF. The CDR3 nucleotides are TGTGCCACCAGAGGGACTAGCGATTCGTCCTACAATGAGCAGTTCTTC.

This clonotype was picked up a small number of times. This sequence joins TRBV18 and TRBJ2-7, with TRBD2 identical over 10 bases. CDR1 is KGHSH and CDR2 is LQKENI in the germline V gene. Trimming at V came to 3 bases and at J to 5 bases, leaving 4 bases not matched to a gene. The CDR3 has 14 residues. In nucleotides, the CDR3 is TGTGCCAGCTCACCGGGGACTAGCGTGGACGAGCAGTACTTC. Translation: CASSPGTSVDEQYF.

The sample holds many counts of this clonotype. The chain carries TRBV5-1 and TRBJ2-1, with TRBD2 as a possible D gene (6 bases). The CDR3 length is 14 residues. Trimming left V 0 bases short and J 9 bases short, with 13 bases between. CDR1 and CDR2 (germline): SGHRS, YFSETQ. DNA of the CDR3: TGCGCCAGCAGCTTGGCAACGGAGGGCGGTGAGCAGTTCTTC. Its protein is CASSLATEGGEQFF.

At least ten counts were recorded for this clonotype. The chain joins TRBV11-2 to TRBJ2-3; 7 bases fit TRBD2. Per the germline V gene, CDR1 is SGHAT and CDR2 is FQNNGV. With 3 bases clipped from V and 2 bases from J, the junction kept 5 bases outside the gene matches. This CDR3 is 15 amino acids long. CDR3 DNA: TGTGCCAGCAGCTTGTCGGCGGGGGTCACAGATACGCAGTATTTT. Its protein is CASSLSAGVTDTQYF. The complete variable domain, with remaining parts taken from reference TRBV11-2 and TRBJ2-3, reads EAGVAQSPRYKIIEKRQSVAFWCNPISGHATLYWYQQILGQGPKLLIQFQNNGVVDDSQLPKDRFSAERLKGVDSTLKIQPAKLEDSAVYLCASSLSAGVTDTQYFGPGTRLTVL.

V gene TRBV19 combines with J gene TRBJ2-1; 8 bases align to TRBD1. CDR1 is LNHDA and CDR2 is SQIVND in the germline V gene (reference sequence). The CDR3 covers 15 residues. V lost 3 bases and J lost 8; bases outside the gene matches: 9. Here the CDR3 DNA reads TGTGCCAGTAGTATCCGGACAGGGTTAATCGATGAGCAGTTCTTC. This codes for CASSIRTGLIDEQFF.

V is TRBV18 and J is TRBJ2-6; no firm D call. Germline lookup yields CDR1 KGHSH and CDR2 LQKENI. The V gene lost 6 bases and the J gene lost 0 bases, with 9 bases spanning the gap. The CDR3 runs to 15 residues. CDR3 protein: CASSHDYSGANVLTF. The CDR3 DNA reads as TGTGCCAGCTCTCACGATTACTCTGGGGCCAACGTCCTGACTTTC.

The table lists this clonotype with a few counts. V is TRBV4-2 and J is TRBJ2-1; 12 positions match TRBD2. The germline V gene has CDR1 LGHNA and CDR2 YNFKEQ. The length of the CDR3 is 17 residues. V lost 1 base and J lost 8; bases outside the gene matches: 9. This CDR3 reads CASSQGPGLAGTYEQFF. The CDR3 DNA follows: TGTGCCAGCAGCCAAGGACCCGGACTAGCGGGAACCTATGAGCAGTTCTTC.

This clonotype showed up many times. The chain joins TRBV7-3 to TRBJ2-1, with 9 bases aligning to TRBD2. J gave up 7 bases and V 0 bases, and 7 bases lay outside the gene matches. The V gene's germline CDR1 is SGHTA and CDR2 FQGTGA. This CDR3 has 16 residues. CDR3 protein: CASSLTGSGGANEQFF. The CDR3 DNA is TGTGCCAGCAGCTTAACGGGTAGCGGGGGAGCAAATGAGCAGTTCTTC.

The chain carries TRBV20-1 and TRBJ2-7, with TRBD1 matching 9 bases. CDR3 length equals 21 residues. The germline CDR1 and CDR2 sequences are DFQATT and SNEGSKA (reference sequence). The V gene end was trimmed by 2 bases and the J gene end by 0 bases; junction bases not matched to a gene: 23. The CDR3 spells CSARSPRPGQGTLGGSYEQYF. Here the CDR3 DNA reads TGCAGTGCTAGAAGTCCCCGACCGGGACAGGGAACCCTTGGGGGCTCCTACGAGCAGTACTTC.

The genes are TRBV4-2 and TRBJ2-6; 12 bases fit TRBD1. The CDR3 spans 17 residues. V trimming: 8 bases; J trimming: 3 bases; junction bases outside the gene matches: 8. CDR1 LGHNA and CDR2 YNFKEQ come from the germline V gene. CDR3 in DNA: TGTGCCAGCCTCCCGGGACAGGGGGCAGGTGGGGCCAACGTCCTGACTTTC. Translation: CASLPGQGAGGANVLTF.

Ten or more counts support this clonotype. The genes are TRBV30 and TRBJ1-1, with D hard to call. V lost 2 bases and J 1 base, leaving 8 bases between the germline ends. Per the germline V gene, CDR1 is GTSNPN and CDR2 is SVGIG (reference sequence). The CDR3 spans 13 residues. The CDR3 DNA follows: TGTGCCTGGAGTCCCCCATCGAACACTGAAGCTTTCTTT. Its translation is CAWSPPSNTEAFF.

J is TRBJ2-3 and V is TRBV5-1; tentatively, D is TRBD2 (6 bases). V was cut by 3 bases and J by 0 bases, with 14 bases left in between. The CDR3 length is 16 residues. The germline gives CDR1 SGHRS, CDR2 YFSETQ. This CDR3 is CASSYETGTSTDTQYF. CDR3 in DNA: TGCGCCAGCAGCTACGAGACCGGGACTAGCACAGATACGCAGTATTTT.

This clonotype turned up a few times. The genes are TRBV10-3 and TRBJ2-1, with 7 bases identical to TRBD2. J was trimmed by 2 bases and V by 0 bases; bases with no gene match: 4. Looked up from germline, CDR1 is ENHRY and CDR2 is SYGVKD. CDR3 length: 16 residues. CDR3 in amino acids: CAISESAGDPYNEQFF. The CDR3 nucleotides are TGTGCCATCAGTGAGTCTGCGGGGGATCCCTACAATGAGCAGTTCTTC.

In this sample, this clonotype turned up a few times. This rearrangement joins TRBV28 to TRBJ2-1; 10 nucleotides match TRBD2. CDR3 length: 16 residues. The trim removed 7 bases at V and 8 bases at J, leaving 14 bases unmatched. From germline, CDR1 is MDHEN and CDR2 SYDVKM. The CDR3 DNA is TGTGCCAGCACCTTTTGGGCTAGCGGGGGTTCATATGAGCAGTTCTTC. This encodes CASTFWASGGSYEQFF.